This T cell receptor (beta chain) was identified in a study of blood T cell repertoires in COVID-19. In the study overall: Sites across the United States, Italy and Spain contributed samples from acute and convalescent COVID-19. Nucleic acid was either cDNA or gDNA, and it came from T cells, B-cell-depleted T cells, or PBMCs.

Germline values: CDR1 SGHNT, CDR2 YYREEE (reference sequence). This CDR3 is 15 amino acids long. The V end lost 1 base, the J end lost 5 bases, and 12 bases lay between the germline ends. In the authors' workflow: Cell counts per sample came from amplifying reference gene primers. Measured with immunoSEQ multiplex PCR; TCRdb has only the in-frame clones, and not every one. The DNA was the basis for D and trimming; V, J and clone size are from that table. The table lists about 130,000 clones, around 88% of them singletons. The source is a man aged 50 to 59 with acute or convalescent COVID-19. The rearrangement joins TRBV5-4 to TRBJ1-4, with D hard to call. The sample comprised peripheral blood. The CDR3 here is CASSLREPGNEKLFF. The CDR3 DNA reads TGTGCCAGCAGCTTGCGGGAACCTGGGAATGAAAAACTGTTTTTT. Full variable domain (rest looked up from reference TRBV5-4 and TRBJ1-4): ETGVTQSPTHLIKTRGQQVTLRCSSQSGHNTVSWYQQALGQGPQFIFQYYREEENGRGNFPPRFSGLQFPNYSSELNVNALELDDSALYLCASSLREPGNEKLFFGSGTQLSVL.